A single sample gave rise to the 17 T cell receptor beta chains below, sequenced in a study of tumor and adjacent non-tumor tissue in lung cancer (dated 2018 in TCRdb). RNA was isolated from bulk, unsorted tissue, and RNA quality was assessed with a NanoDrop ND-1000 and an Agilent 2100. Normal lung samples were distant non-tumor tissue taken more than 3 cm from the tumor edge. Libraries were made using multiplex PCR. Sequencer: Illumina HiSeq 2500. TCRbeta libraries were constructed through three rounds of nested PCR with primers (Table S4) according to protocols modified from ARM-PCR. The public reads were quality trimmed at Q25 with fastp and then assembled into clones with MiXCR by TCRdb, keeping productive beta chains. Every CDR3 protein is listed once, alongside the most common genes and DNA of its rows. The sample table contains 44,000 or so distinct CDR3 sequences; only one count was recorded for roughly three fifths of them. Under 20% of the sample is held by the ten biggest clonotypes.

Sequenced material: distant non-tumor lung tissue. These receptors were collected from a woman in her thirties or forties with non-small cell lung cancer.

To note about this clonotype: It is likely a read error, because the conserved phenylalanine at the end of the CDR3 is missing. The genes are TRBV6-5 and TRBJ1-1; D is unclear. Germline CDR1 and CDR2: MNHEY and SVGAGI. Trimming left V 6 bases short and J 11 bases short, with 19 bases between. The CDR3 sequence is 13 residues long. DNA for the CDR3: TGTGCCAGCAGCAATGGGCCAGGTCAAGAGGCTTTCTCT. Encoded protein: CASSNGPGQEAFS.

The chain combines TRBV6-5 with TRBJ1-1; tentatively, D is TRBD1 (6 bases). The CDR3 extends over 13 amino acids. CDR1 and CDR2 (germline): MNHEY, SVGAGI. The CDR3 DNA is TGTACAAGCAGGGGCCTCGTAGAGACTGAAGCTTTCTTT. Translated: CTSRGLVETEAFF.

Details on this clonotype: The junction departs from the called germline gene at one end, perhaps through a read error. The V gene is TRBV6-2 or TRBV6-3, the J gene TRBJ2-7, with 8 bases that match TRBD2. The length of the CDR3 is 13 residues. Germline values: CDR1 MNHEY, CDR2 SVGEGT. The CDR3 DNA sequence: TGTGCCAGCAGTTGCGGGCGGTGGCGGGAGGCCCACTTC. This codes for CASSCGRWREAHF.

Turning to this clonotype: An end of the junction differs from the germline gene, which may be a read error. The gene calls are TRBV6-6 and TRBJ1-4, with D uncertain. Looked up from germline, CDR1 is MNHNY and CDR2 is SVGAGI (reference sequence). CDR3 length: 15 residues. CDR3 amino acids: CASSYGGSFNEKLFF. CDR3 DNA: TGTGCCAGTAGTTACGGCGGCAGTTTTAATGAAAAACTGTTTTTT.

A remark on this clonotype: No conserved phenylalanine or tryptophan is present at the end of the CDR3, so a read error is the likely explanation. V usage is TRBV7-8 and J usage is TRBJ1-5; TRBD1 matches at 10 bases. Germline V lookup: CDR1 SGHVS, CDR2 FQNEAQ. The CDR3 is made up of 16 amino acids. The CDR3 region has the DNA TGTGCCAGCAGCCGACAGGGGGCTTATAGTAATCAGTCCCAGCATTAT. Translated, it gives CASSRQGAYSNQSQHY.

Ten or more counts support this clonotype. The V call is TRBV28, the J call TRBJ2-1; possibly TRBD2 for D (6 bases). V lost 5 bases, J lost 5 bases, and 13 bases lay in between. The germline V gene has CDR1 MDHEN and CDR2 SYDVKM. This CDR3 has 14 amino acids. The CDR3 sequence is CASSHQREHNEQFF. The CDR3 region has the DNA TGTGCCAGCAGTCACCAACGGGAGCACAATGAGCAGTTCTTC. The variable domain in full, completed from reference TRBV28 and TRBJ2-1, reads DVKVTQSSRYLVKRTGEKVFLECVQDMDHENMFWYRQDPGLGLRLIYFSYDVKMKEKGDIPEGYSVSREKKERFSLILESASTNQTSMYLCASSHQREHNEQFFGPGTRLTVL.

This clonotype came up many times. The chain combines TRBV19 with TRBJ2-3, with 8 bases fitting TRBD2. The ends lost 10 bases at V and 2 bases at J; junction bases unmatched: 11. CDR1 and CDR2 (germline): LNHDA, SQIVND (reference sequence). This CDR3 region has 15 residues. The CDR3 DNA sequence: TGTGCCACCAGGGAGTCAGCGGGGGACACAGATACGCAGTATTTT. This translates into CATRESAGDTDTQYF.

As regards this clonotype: An end of the junction does not agree with germline; a read error may underlie this. V usage is TRBV5-5 and J usage is TRBJ2-7, with 7 bases lining up with TRBD1. The germline V gene has CDR1 SGHKS and CDR2 YYEKEE (reference sequence). The CDR3 covers 14 residues. Here the CDR3 reads CVSKPGTDSYERYF. The CDR3 DNA reads TGTGTCAGCAAGCCCGGGACAGACTCCTACGAACGGTACTTC.

The chain employs TRBV7-8 and TRBJ2-5; TRBD1 is a possible D gene (6 bases). The germline CDR1 and CDR2 sequences are SGHVS and FQNEAQ. The CDR3 extends over 15 amino acids. V lost 5 bases, J lost 3 bases, and 16 bases lay in between. The CDR3 here is CASSLSGTSEETQYF. The CDR3 DNA reads as TGTGCCAGCAGCCTATCAGGGACATCCGAAGAGACCCAGTACTTC.

This clonotype occurred many times. CDR3 nucleotide sequence: TGCAGCGTTATTGGGGGGACCACTGAAGCTTTCTTT. Protein sequence: CSVIGGTTEAFF. The chain links TRBV29-1 to TRBJ1-1; tentatively, D is TRBD1 (5 bases). V was shortened by 5 bases and J by 4 bases, with 11 bases between the two germline ends. CDR1 is SQVTM, CDR2 ANQGSEA, per germline. The CDR3 consists of 12 residues.

This clonotype was seen only once. The rearrangement joins TRBV4-1 to TRBJ2-3; D possibly uses TRBD1 or TRBD2 (5 bases each). The CDR3 runs 18 residues. CDR1 is MGHRA and CDR2 is YSYEKL in the germline V gene. V was cut by 3 bases and J by 5 bases, with 24 bases left in between. CDR3 loop: CASSQGQLGRPYGDTQYF. CDR3 coding DNA: TGCGCCAGCAGCCAGGGCCAACTGGGACGGCCCTATGGAGATACGCAGTATTTT.

A remark on this clonotype: An end of the junction differs from the germline gene, which may be a read error. The genes are TRBV6-6 and TRBJ2-5; no clear D gene. CDR1 is MNHNY, CDR2 SVGAGI, per germline (reference sequence). CDR3 length: 15 residues. The CDR3 DNA reads TGTGCCAGCAGACGACGTGACTGGTCCCAAGAGACCCAATACTTC. Translated, it gives CASRRRDWSQETQYF.

This clonotype came up many times. V and J are TRBV13 and TRBJ2-7; TRBD1 aligns across 9 bases. Unmatched junction bases numbered 1, after V lost 3 bases and J lost 4 bases. Germline-derived CDR1 and CDR2 are PRHDT and FYEKMQ (reference sequence). The CDR3 consists of 13 residues. The CDR3: CASSLGQGYEQYF. CDR3 sequence (DNA): TGTGCCAGCAGCTTGGGACAGGGTTACGAGCAGTACTTC.

Regarding this clonotype: Without the conserved terminal phenylalanine or tryptophan, this CDR3 likely stems from a read error. The chain links TRBV4-1 to TRBJ2-7; D possibly uses TRBD1 or TRBD2 (6 bases each). Germline CDR1 MGHRA, CDR2 YSYEKL. The length of the CDR3 is 12 residues. CDR3 coding DNA: TGCGCCAGTAGCCATGAGGGGGGAGAGCAGTACATC. Its protein product is CASSHEGGEQYI.

In regard to this clonotype: At one boundary the junction diverges from the germline segment, which might be a read error. V usage is TRBV11-2 and J usage is TRBJ2-6, with a possible D match to TRBD1 (5 bases). Germline assignment: CDR1 SGHAT and CDR2 FQNNGV. The length of the CDR3 is 16 residues. The CDR3 loop reads CARSWSDLSGANDLTF. CDR3 in DNA: TGTGCCAGAAGCTGGTCGGACCTCTCTGGGGCCAACGACCTGACTTTC.

This clonotype is a singleton in its sample. A clone one base away is much larger, so this may be a read error. The chain joins TRBV13 to TRBJ1-1; D is perhaps TRBD1 (5 bases). The CDR3 has 14 residues. Germline V gene lookup returns CDR1 PRHDT and CDR2 FYEKMQ (reference sequence). The CDR3 spells CACSPGTRSTEAFF. DNA of the CDR3: TGTGCCTGCAGCCCCGGGACGAGGAGCACTGAAGCTTTCTTT.

With regard to this clonotype: One end of the junction fails to match germline, which may point to a read error. This sequence joins TRBV6-6 and TRBJ1-2, with D possibly being TRBD1 (5 bases). In germline, CDR1 is MNHNY, CDR2 SVGAGI (reference sequence). This CDR3 has 16 amino acids. CDR3 sequence: CGSSTGRKRVNYGYTF. The CDR3 region has the DNA TGCGGCAGCAGCACGGGACGGAAGAGGGTGAACTATGGCTACACCTTC.